The clone carrying this TCR beta chain was counted at least ten times. Its antigen is currently unknown. These data belong to a study of T cells after yellow fever vaccination. TCR cDNA was made by 5'RACE template switching, adding a universal primer site and UMIs. TCRdb independently ran MiXCR on the 5' RACE reads; one entry per CDR3 protein. Of around 260,000 distinct CDR3 sequences listed, approximately 5.2% are singletons. Study-wide findings and caveats: Subsequent to the booster, the majority of primary-vaccination clones reappeared (around 97% CD4, 88% CD8).

Sequencing used CD4+ T cells sorted from PBMCs, obtained on the day of the yellow fever booster vaccination. This TCR was sampled from a man aged 18 to 29 who received the YFV17D yellow fever vaccine.

Written as DNA, the CDR3 is TGTGCCAGCACAGGGCCGAATAATTCACCCCTCCACTTT. Translated, it gives CASTGPNNSPLHF. This sequence joins TRBV6-2 or TRBV6-3 and TRBJ1-6, with D perhaps matching TRBD1 (5 bases). V was cut by 7 bases and J by 5 bases, with 9 bases left in between. Germline values: CDR1 MNHEY, CDR2 SVGEGT. The CDR3 is made up of 13 amino acids.